A single sample gave rise to the 16 T cell receptor beta chains below, sequenced in a study of blood T cell repertoires in COVID-19. Repertoires were generated with immunoSEQ multiplex PCR, while TCRdb's copy carries only in-frame clones and drops some. The sample includes about 210,000 clones, about 83% of them seen just once. The sequenced material came from peripheral blood. These receptors came from a woman aged 45-65 years with active or convalescent COVID-19.

This chain joins TRBV10-3 and TRBJ2-3; 13 nucleotides agree with TRBD2. J gave up 9 bases and V 3 bases, and 6 bases lay outside the gene matches. CDR3 size: 15 residues. Looked up from germline, CDR1 is ENHRY and CDR2 is SYGVKD. The CDR3 sequence: CAISEGTSGDETQYF. The CDR3 DNA reads TGTGCCATCAGTGAAGGGACTAGCGGGGATGAGACGCAGTATTTT.

The chain employs TRBV5-4 and TRBJ2-7, with 13 bases aligning to TRBD2. Losses at the gene ends were 5 bases for V and 5 bases for J; bases not matched to a gene: 7. Germline lookup yields CDR1 SGHNT and CDR2 YYREEE (reference sequence). The CDR3 loop spans 15 amino acids. The CDR3 region has the DNA TGTGCCAGCAGTGAGGGACTAGCGGGAATAAACGAGCAGTACTTC. This encodes CASSEGLAGINEQYF.

The genes are TRBV5-5 and TRBJ2-2; D is possibly TRBD2 (5 bases). The CDR3 is 15 amino acids. CDR1 is SGHKS and CDR2 is YYEKEE in the germline V gene (reference sequence). V gave up 2 bases and J gave up 2 bases, with 10 bases separating them. CDR3 sequence reads: CASSFGGPNTGELFF. In DNA, the CDR3 is TGTGCCAGCAGCTTCGGCGGGCCCAACACCGGGGAGCTGTTTTTT. Based on the CDR3 plus reference TRBV5-5 and TRBJ2-2, the full variable domain is DAGVTQSPTHLIKTRGQQVTLRCSPISGHKSVSWYQQVLGQGPQFIFQYYEKEERGRGNFPDRFSARQFPNYSSELNVNALLLGDSALYLCASSFGGPNTGELFFGEGSRLTVL.

The chain is built from TRBV12-2 and TRBJ1-6; the table names TRBD1, a call not compared with the DNA. TRBV12-2 is termed a pseudogene. The CDR3 contains 13 residues. CDR3 sequence: CASRDTFGSPLHF. CDR3 in DNA: TGTGCAAGTCGCGACACCTTTGGATCACCCCTCCACTTT.

The sample holds a few counts of this clone. The gene calls are TRBV14 and TRBJ1-1, with 7 bases matching TRBD1. CDR1 and CDR2 from the germline V gene are SGHDN and FVKESK. The trim removed 3 bases at V and 4 bases at J, leaving 11 bases unmatched. The CDR3 length is 16 residues. The CDR3 nucleotides read TGTGCCAGCAGCCATTCCACTAGGGGGCGCGGCACTGAAGCTTTCTTT. Protein product: CASSHSTRGRGTEAFF.

The V and J genes are TRBV6-6 and TRBJ2-7, with a possible D match to TRBD1 (5 bases). Trimming removed 0 bases at V and 4 bases at J, with 13 bases between. CDR1 MNHNY and CDR2 SVGAGI come from the germline V gene (reference sequence). The CDR3 covers 15 residues. CDR3 sequence reads: CASSYSQGKGYEQYF. CDR3 sequence (DNA): TGTGCCAGCAGTTACTCGCAGGGAAAGGGATACGAGCAGTACTTC.

The V gene is TRBV7-9, the J gene TRBJ2-5, with unresolved D. Germline CDR1 is SEHNR and CDR2 is FQNEAQ (reference sequence). The V end was cut by 5 bases, the J end by 2 bases, with 9 bases between. The CDR3 has 13 residues. CDR3 in amino acids: CASSMTRQETQYF. The CDR3 DNA sequence: TGTGCCAGCAGCATGACAAGGCAAGAGACCCAGTACTTC.

This chain uses TRBV19 with TRBJ2-7, with TRBD2 identical over 15 bases. Per germline, CDR1 LNHDA and CDR2 SQIVND (reference sequence). The CDR3 length is 16 residues. V lost 4 bases and J lost 3; bases outside the gene matches: 4. CDR3: CASSKGLAGGVYEQYF. As DNA, the CDR3 is TGTGCCAGTAGTAAAGGACTAGCGGGAGGGGTCTACGAGCAGTACTTC.

This clone was detected only once. This chain connects TRBV28 to TRBJ2-1, with 10 bases fitting TRBD1. J gave up 8 bases and V 7 bases, and 11 bases lay outside the gene matches. Germline values: CDR1 MDHEN, CDR2 SYDVKM. This CDR3 has 15 amino acids. CDR3 DNA: TGTGCCAGCAAGACCGCCGGGACAGGGGCCCATGAGCAGTTCTTC. Residues: CASKTAGTGAHEQFF.

The chain joins TRBV3-1 (or the pseudogene TRBV3-2) to TRBJ1-2; TRBD1 matches at 8 bases. V gave up 3 bases and J gave up 2 bases; unmatched junction bases: 8. The CDR3 sequence is 16 residues long. Germline V gene sequence: CDR1 LGHDT, CDR2 YNNKEL (reference sequence). CDR3 sequence: CASSHGDRGLNYGYTF. CDR3 DNA: TGTGCCAGCAGCCACGGAGACAGGGGTTTAAACTATGGCTACACCTTC.

The CDR3 DNA is TGTGCCAGCAGCAGTATTATTCTGGACTCGAGCTCCTACGAGCAGTACTTC. The encoded protein is CASSSIILDSSSYEQYF. The chain carries TRBV28 and TRBJ2-7, with a tentative D call TRBD2 (5 bases). Per the germline V gene, CDR1 is MDHEN and CDR2 is SYDVKM. V lost 6 bases and J 0 bases, leaving 21 bases between the germline ends. CDR3 length: 17 amino acids.

V usage is TRBV19 and J usage is TRBJ2-2, with D possibly matching TRBD1 (5 bases). The CDR3 totals 14 residues. Germline assignment: CDR1 LNHDA and CDR2 SQIVND (reference sequence). The V gene lost 3 bases and the J gene lost 8 bases, with 13 bases spanning the gap. CDR3 sequence: CASSMGRVTGELFF. CDR3 in DNA: TGTGCCAGTAGTATGGGCAGGGTTACTGGGGAGCTGTTTTTT.

This chain connects TRBV19 to TRBJ1-5; D not certain. CDR3 length: 13 residues. Trimming left V 9 bases short and J 3 bases short, with 12 bases between. The germline V gene has CDR1 LNHDA and CDR2 SQIVND (reference sequence). CDR3 coding DNA: TGTGCCAGCAAACAGAGAGTCAATCAGCCCCAGCATTTT. It yields the protein CASKQRVNQPQHF.

The V gene is TRBV2, the J gene TRBJ1-2; D unresolved. Germline loops: CDR1 SNHLY, CDR2 FYNNEI. This CDR3 region has 14 residues. V was clipped by 6 bases and J by 5 bases, with 16 bases between them. This CDR3 reads CASRAVLLKYGYTF. Written as DNA, the CDR3 is TGTGCCAGCAGAGCGGTGCTTCTTAAATATGGCTACACCTTC.

V usage is TRBV5-1 and J usage is TRBJ2-3; the match to TRBD2 covers 9 bases. The junction had 7 bases not matched to a gene; V was cut back by 4 bases and J by 1 base. The CDR3 is 16 amino acids. The germline V gene encodes CDR1 SGHRS and CDR2 YFSETQ. The CDR3 loop reads CASSVFAGGRTDTQYF. For the CDR3, the DNA is TGCGCCAGCAGCGTCTTCGCGGGGGGGCGCACAGATACGCAGTATTTT.

CDR3 protein: CASSQESLTGTNTDTQYF. CDR3 in DNA: TGTGCCAGCAGCCAAGAAAGCCTTACCGGGACAAACACAGATACGCAGTATTTT. V and J are TRBV4-2 and TRBJ2-3; TRBD1 might be the D (6 bases). V was pared by 0 bases and J by 2 bases, with 18 bases between. The CDR3 has 18 amino acids. CDR1 is LGHNA, CDR2 YNFKEQ, per germline.